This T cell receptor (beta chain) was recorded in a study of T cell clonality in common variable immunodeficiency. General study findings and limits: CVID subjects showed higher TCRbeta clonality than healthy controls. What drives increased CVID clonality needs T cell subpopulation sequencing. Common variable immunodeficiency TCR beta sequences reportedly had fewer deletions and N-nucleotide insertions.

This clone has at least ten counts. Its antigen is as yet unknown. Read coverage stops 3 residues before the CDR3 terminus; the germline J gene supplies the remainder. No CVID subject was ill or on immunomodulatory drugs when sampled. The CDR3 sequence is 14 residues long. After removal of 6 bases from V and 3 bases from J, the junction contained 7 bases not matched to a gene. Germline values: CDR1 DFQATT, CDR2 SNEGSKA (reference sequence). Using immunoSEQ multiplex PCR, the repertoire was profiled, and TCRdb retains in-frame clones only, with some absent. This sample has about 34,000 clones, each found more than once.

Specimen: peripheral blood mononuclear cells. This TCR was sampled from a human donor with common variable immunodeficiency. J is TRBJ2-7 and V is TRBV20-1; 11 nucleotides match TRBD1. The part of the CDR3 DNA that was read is TGCAGTGCGGAGGACAGGGGGCGACTCTACGAG. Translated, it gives CSAEDRGRLYE. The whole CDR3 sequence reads CSAEDRGRLYEQYF.